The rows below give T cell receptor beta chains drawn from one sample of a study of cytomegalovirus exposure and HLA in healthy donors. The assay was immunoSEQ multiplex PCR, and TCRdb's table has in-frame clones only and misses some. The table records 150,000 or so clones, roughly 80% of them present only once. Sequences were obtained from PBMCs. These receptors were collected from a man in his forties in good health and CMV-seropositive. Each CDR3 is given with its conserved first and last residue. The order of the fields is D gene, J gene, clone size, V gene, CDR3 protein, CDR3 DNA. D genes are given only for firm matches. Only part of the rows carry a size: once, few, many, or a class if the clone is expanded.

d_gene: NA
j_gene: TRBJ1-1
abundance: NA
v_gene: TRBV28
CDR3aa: CATTRPNTEAFF
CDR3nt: TGTGCCACCACACGTCCAAACACTGAAGCTTTCTTT

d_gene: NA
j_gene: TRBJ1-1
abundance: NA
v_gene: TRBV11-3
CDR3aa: CASSFLPQTEAFF
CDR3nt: TGTGCCAGCAGCTTCCTCCCCCAGACTGAAGCTTTCTTT

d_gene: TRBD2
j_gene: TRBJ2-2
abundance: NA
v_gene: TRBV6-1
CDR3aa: CATRLAGIGELFF
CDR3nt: TGTGCCACCAGACTAGCGGGTATCGGGGAGCTGTTTTTT

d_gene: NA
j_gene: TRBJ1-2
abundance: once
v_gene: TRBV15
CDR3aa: CATSGQGQGYTF
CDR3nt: TGTGCCACCAGCGGGCAGGGGCAGGGCTACACCTTC

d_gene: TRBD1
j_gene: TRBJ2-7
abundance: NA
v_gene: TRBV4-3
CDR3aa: CASSREGQGVSYEQYF
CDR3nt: TGCGCCAGCAGCCGCGAGGGACAGGGGGTCTCCTACGAGCAGTACTTC

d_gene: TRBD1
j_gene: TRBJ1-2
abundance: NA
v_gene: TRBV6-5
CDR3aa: CASKTGANYGYTF
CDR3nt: TGTGCCAGCAAGACAGGGGCGAACTATGGCTACACCTTC

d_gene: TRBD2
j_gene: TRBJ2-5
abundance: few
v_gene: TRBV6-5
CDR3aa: CASSRTSGSPETQYF
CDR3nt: TGTGCCAGCAGTAGGACTAGCGGGAGCCCGGAGACCCAGTACTTC

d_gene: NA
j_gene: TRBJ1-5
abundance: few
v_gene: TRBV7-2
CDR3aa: CASSLYYQPQHF
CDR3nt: TGTGCCAGCAGCTTATACTATCAGCCCCAGCATTTT

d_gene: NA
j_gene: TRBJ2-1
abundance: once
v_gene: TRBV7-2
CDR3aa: CASSSERWRDEQFF
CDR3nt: TGTGCCAGCAGCTCCGAGAGGTGGAGGGATGAGCAGTTCTTC

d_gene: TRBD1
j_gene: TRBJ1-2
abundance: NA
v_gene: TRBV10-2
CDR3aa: CASSERTGKDYTF
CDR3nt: TGCGCCAGCAGTGAGAGGACAGGGAAGGACTACACCTTC

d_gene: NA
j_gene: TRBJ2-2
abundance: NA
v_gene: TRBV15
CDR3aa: CATSSRNTGELFF
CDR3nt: TGTGCCACCAGCAGCCGGAACACCGGGGAGCTGTTTTTT

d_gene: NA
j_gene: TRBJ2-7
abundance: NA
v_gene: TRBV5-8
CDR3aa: CASTLSGQISYEQYF
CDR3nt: TGTGCCAGCACCCTGTCCGGACAAATCTCCTACGAGCAGTACTTC

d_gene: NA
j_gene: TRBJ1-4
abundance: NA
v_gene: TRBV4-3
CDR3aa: CASSQEGGAGHRGKLFF
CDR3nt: TGCGCCAGCAGCCAAGAAGGGGGAGCGGGACACCGGGGAAAACTGTTTTTT

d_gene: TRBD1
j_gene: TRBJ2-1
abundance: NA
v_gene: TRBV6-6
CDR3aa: CASSYRGTGGVEQFF
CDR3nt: TGTGCCAGCAGTTACCGAGGGACAGGGGGCGTTGAGCAGTTCTTC

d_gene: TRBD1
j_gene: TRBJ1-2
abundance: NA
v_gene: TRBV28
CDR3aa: CASSHGTGGSDLPNYGYTF
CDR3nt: TGTGCCAGCAGTCACGGGACAGGGGGCAGTGACCTCCCGAACTATGGCTACACCTTC

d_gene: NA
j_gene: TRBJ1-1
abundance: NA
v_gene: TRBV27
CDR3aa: CASSLDGGRRTEAFF
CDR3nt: TGTGCCAGCAGTTTAGACGGAGGGCGGAGGACTGAAGCTTTCTTT

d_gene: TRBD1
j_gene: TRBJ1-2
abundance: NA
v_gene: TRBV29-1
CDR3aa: CSVTGSTYGYTF
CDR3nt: TGCAGCGTGACAGGGAGTACCTATGGCTACACCTTC

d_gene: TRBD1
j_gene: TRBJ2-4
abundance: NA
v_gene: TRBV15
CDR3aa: CATSRDREHIQYF
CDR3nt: TGTGCCACCAGCAGGGACAGGGAGCACATTCAGTACTTC

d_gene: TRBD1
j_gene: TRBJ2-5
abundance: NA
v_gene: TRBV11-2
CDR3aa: CASSLDGRGQETQYF
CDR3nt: TGTGCCAGCAGCTTAGACGGCAGGGGGCAAGAGACCCAGTACTTC

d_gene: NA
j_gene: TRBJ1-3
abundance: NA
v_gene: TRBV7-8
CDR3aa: CASSEWTVTSGNTIYF
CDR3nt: TGTGCCAGCAGCGAATGGACAGTGACCTCTGGAAACACCATATATTTT

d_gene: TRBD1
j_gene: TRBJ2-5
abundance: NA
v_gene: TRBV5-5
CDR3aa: CASSLAPSTGETQYF
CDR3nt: TGTGCCAGCAGCTTGGCGCCGTCGACAGGGGAGACCCAGTACTTC

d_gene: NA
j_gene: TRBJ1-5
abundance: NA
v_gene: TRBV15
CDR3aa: CATSRDRAYQPQHF
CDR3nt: TGTGCCACCAGCAGAGACAGGGCATATCAGCCCCAGCATTTT

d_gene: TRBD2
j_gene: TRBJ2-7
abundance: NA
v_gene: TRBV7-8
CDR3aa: CASSSGSGSPYEQYF
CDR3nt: TGTGCCAGCAGCTCAGGTAGCGGGAGTCCCTACGAGCAGTACTTC

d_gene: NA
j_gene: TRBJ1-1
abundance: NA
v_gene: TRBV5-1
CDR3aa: CASSPTGGLGNTEAFF
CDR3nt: TGCGCCAGCAGCCCAACGGGGGGGTTGGGGAACACTGAAGCTTTCTTT

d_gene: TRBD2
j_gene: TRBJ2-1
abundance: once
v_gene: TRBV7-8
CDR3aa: CASSLGRTSGSSEQFF
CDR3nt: TGTGCCAGCAGCTTAGGCAGGACTAGCGGGAGCAGTGAGCAGTTCTTC

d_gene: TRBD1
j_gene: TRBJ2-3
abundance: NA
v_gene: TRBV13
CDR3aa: CASSLWGQGGDTQYF
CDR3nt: TGTGCCAGCAGCTTATGGGGACAGGGCGGAGATACGCAGTATTTT

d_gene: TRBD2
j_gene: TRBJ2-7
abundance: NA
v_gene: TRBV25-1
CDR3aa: CASSPLPGLAGGEQYF
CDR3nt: TGTGCCAGCAGTCCGCTCCCGGGACTAGCGGGCGGGGAGCAGTACTTC

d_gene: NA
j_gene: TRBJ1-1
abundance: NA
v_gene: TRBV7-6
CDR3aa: CASSLEPGSSTEAFF
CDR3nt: TGTGCCAGCAGCTTAGAGCCGGGGAGCAGCACTGAAGCTTTCTTT

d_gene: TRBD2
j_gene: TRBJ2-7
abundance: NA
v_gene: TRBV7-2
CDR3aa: CASSLDLAGSISYEQYF
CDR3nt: TGTGCCAGCAGCTTAGATCTAGCGGGAAGTATATCGTACGAGCAGTACTTC

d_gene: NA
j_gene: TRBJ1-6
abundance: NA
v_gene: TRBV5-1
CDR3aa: CASKPLTLGEDESYNSPLHF
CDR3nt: TGCGCCAGCAAACCCCTGACTTTAGGTGAGGATGAGTCCTATAATTCACCCCTCCACTTT

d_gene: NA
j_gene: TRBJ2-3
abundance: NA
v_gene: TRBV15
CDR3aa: CATSIGGSLTDTQYF
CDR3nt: TGTGCCACCAGCATTGGGGGGAGTTTAACAGATACGCAGTATTTT

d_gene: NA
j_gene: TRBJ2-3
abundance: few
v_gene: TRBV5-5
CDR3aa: CASSPWVTSTDTQYF
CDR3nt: TGTGCCAGCAGCCCGTGGGTGACTAGCACAGATACGCAGTATTTT

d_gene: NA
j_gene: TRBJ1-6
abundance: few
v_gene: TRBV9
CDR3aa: CASSVAPDSNSPLHF
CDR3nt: TGTGCCAGCAGCGTAGCTCCGGACAGCAATTCACCCCTCCACTTT

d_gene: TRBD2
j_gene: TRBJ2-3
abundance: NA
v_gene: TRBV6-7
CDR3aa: CASRSDRGRVTAQYF
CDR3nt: TGTGCCAGCAGGTCCGATCGGGGGAGGGTGACGGCGCAGTATTTT

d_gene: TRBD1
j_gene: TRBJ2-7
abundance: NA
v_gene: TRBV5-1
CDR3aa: CASSLTGTGYYEQYF
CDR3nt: TGCGCCAGCAGCTTGACGGGGACAGGGTATTACGAGCAGTACTTC

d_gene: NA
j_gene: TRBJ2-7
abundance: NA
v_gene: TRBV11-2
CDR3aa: CASSPDTIGYEQYF
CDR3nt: TGTGCCAGCAGCCCGGACACAATTGGCTACGAGCAGTACTTC

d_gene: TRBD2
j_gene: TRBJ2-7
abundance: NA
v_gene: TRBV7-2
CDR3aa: CASSLTSGLSYEQYF
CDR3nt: TGTGCCAGCAGCCTGACTAGCGGACTGTCCTACGAGCAGTACTTC

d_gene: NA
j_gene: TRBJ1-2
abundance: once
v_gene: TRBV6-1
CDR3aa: CASSETRYYGYTF
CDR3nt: TGTGCCAGCAGTGAAACCAGATACTATGGCTACACCTTC

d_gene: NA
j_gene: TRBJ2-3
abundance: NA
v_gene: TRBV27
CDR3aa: CASSLPGSGTQYF
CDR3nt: TGTGCCAGCAGTTTACCGGGGTCGGGTACGCAGTATTTT

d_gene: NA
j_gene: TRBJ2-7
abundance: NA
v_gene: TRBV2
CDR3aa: CASSYLDYEQYF
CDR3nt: TGTGCCAGCAGCTATTTAGACTACGAGCAGTACTTC

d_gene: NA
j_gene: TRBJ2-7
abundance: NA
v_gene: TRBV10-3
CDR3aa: CAIGSFTYEQYF
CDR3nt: TGTGCCATCGGGAGTTTTACCTACGAGCAGTACTTC

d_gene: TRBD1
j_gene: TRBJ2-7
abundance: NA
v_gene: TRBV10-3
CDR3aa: CAIGQGYEQYF
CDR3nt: TGTGCCATCGGACAGGGCTACGAGCAGTACTTC

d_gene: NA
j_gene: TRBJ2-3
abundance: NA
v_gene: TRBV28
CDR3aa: CASSWSFTDTQYF
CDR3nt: TGTGCCAGCAGTTGGAGTTTCACAGATACGCAGTATTTT

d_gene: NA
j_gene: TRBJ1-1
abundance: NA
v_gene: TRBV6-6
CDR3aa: CASSPRRGADTEAFF
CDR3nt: TGTGCCAGCAGTCCCCGCAGGGGCGCCGATACTGAAGCTTTCTTT

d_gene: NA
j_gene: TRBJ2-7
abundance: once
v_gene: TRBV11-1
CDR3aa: CASSLGPSRAYEQYF
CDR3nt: TGTGCCAGCAGCTTAGGTCCATCACGGGCCTACGAGCAGTACTTC

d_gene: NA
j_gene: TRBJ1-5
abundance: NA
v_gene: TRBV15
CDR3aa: CATSRAGRVSNQPQHF
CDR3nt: TGTGCCACCAGCAGGGCAGGGAGGGTGAGCAATCAGCCCCAGCATTTT

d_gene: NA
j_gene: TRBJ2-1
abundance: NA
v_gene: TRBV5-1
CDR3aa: CASSSAGEQFF
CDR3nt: TGCGCCAGCAGCTCCGCGGGGGAGCAGTTCTTC

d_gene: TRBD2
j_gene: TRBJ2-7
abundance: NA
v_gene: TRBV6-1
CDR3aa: CASSGNSGSMYEQYF
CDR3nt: TGTGCCAGCAGTGGGAATAGCGGGAGCATGTACGAGCAGTACTTC

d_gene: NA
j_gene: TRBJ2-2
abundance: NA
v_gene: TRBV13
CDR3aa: CASSLGERRNTGELFF
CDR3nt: TGTGCCAGCAGCTTAGGTGAGCGGAGGAACACCGGGGAGCTGTTTTTT

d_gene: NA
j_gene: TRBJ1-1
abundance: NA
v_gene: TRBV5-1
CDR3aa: CASPLMDLHFRVRDTEAFF
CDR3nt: TGCGCCAGCCCACTAATGGACCTCCATTTCAGGGTAAGAGACACTGAAGCTTTCTTT

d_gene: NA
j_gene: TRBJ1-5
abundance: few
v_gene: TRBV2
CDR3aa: CASSDRGFGNQPQHF
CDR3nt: TGTGCCAGCAGTGATAGGGGTTTTGGCAATCAGCCCCAGCATTTT

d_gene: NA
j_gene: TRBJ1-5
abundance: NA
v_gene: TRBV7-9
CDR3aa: CSSSPTGGAHQPQHF
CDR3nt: TGTTCCAGCAGCCCCACCGGGGGAGCCCATCAGCCCCAGCATTTT

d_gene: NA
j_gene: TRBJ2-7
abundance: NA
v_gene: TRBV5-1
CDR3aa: CASSSTGQGGSGEQYF
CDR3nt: TGCGCCAGCAGCTCCACGGGACAAGGCGGGAGTGGCGAGCAGTACTTC